The TCR beta chain described here comes from a study of cytomegalovirus exposure and HLA in healthy donors. General study results and limits: Among CMV-associated TCR beta chains, most appeared HLA-restricted in a later analysis.

To note about this clone: Its cognate antigen is unknown.

The PCR made use of 60 Vbeta and 13 Jbeta primers. Measured with immunoSEQ multiplex PCR; TCRdb has only the in-frame clones, and not every one. The sample records roughly 190,000 clones, around 81% being singletons. The sequencing input was PBMCs. This receptor was identified in a young man in good health and CMV-seronegative.

The CDR3 DNA reads as TGTGCTAGTGGTATCAAAACGGGGGGAACAGATACGCAGTATTTT. This encodes CASGIKTGGTDTQYF. The chain combines TRBV12-5 with TRBJ2-3; 7 bases map to TRBD2. The J segment lost 3 bases and the V segment lost 5 bases, leaving 8 bases of the junction unmatched. This CDR3 spans 15 amino acids. CDR1 is LGHNT and CDR2 is FRNRAP in the germline V gene.